A single sample is the source of the 25 T cell receptor beta chains below, sequenced in a study of T cell responses to AZD1222 COVID-19 vaccine. The data were produced by immunoSEQ multiplex PCR, yet TCRdb's version contains in-frame clones alone and is incomplete. Here the sample spans about 210,000 clones, about 94% being singletons. The sample consisted of peripheral blood, taken 28 days after the second dose of the MenACWY control vaccine. All receptors derive from an adult who received the MenACWY meningococcal vaccine as a control.

This clone has only a few counts. The CDR3 bases are TGTGCCAGCAGCGAGGGACAGGGGTCCAACGAGCAGTACTTC. This translates into CASSEGQGSNEQYF. The V and J genes are TRBV7-9 and TRBJ2-7; 10 positions agree with TRBD1. The V gene's germline CDR1 is SEHNR and CDR2 FQNEAQ (reference sequence). The CDR3 runs 14 residues. V trimming: 5 bases; J trimming: 5 bases; junction bases outside the gene matches: 6.

The chain joins TRBV9 to TRBJ2-7, with 7 bases aligning to TRBD1. V shed 4 bases, J shed 5 bases, and the junction held 9 bases outside the gene matches. CDR1 and CDR2 from the germline V gene are SGDLS and YYNGEE. The CDR3 totals 14 residues. DNA of the CDR3: TGTGCCAGCAGCCCCTCCGGGACAGTGGACGAGCAGTACTTC. Translated, it gives CASSPSGTVDEQYF. Looking up the rest from reference TRBV9 and TRBJ2-7 gives the full variable domain: DSGVTQTPKHLITATGQRVTLRCSPRSGDLSVYWYQQSLDQGLQFLIQYYNGEERAKGNILERFSAQQFPDLHSELNLSSLELGDSALYFCASSPSGTVDEQYFGPGTRLTVT.

This sequence joins TRBV10-3 and TRBJ1-2, with 10 bases that match TRBD1. V lost 6 bases, J lost 4 bases, and 8 bases stayed unmatched. There are 15 residues in the CDR3. The germline CDR1 and CDR2 sequences are ENHRY and SYGVKD. The CDR3 region is CAIREAGQGSYGYTF. The CDR3 nucleotides are TGTGCCATCAGAGAAGCGGGACAGGGGTCCTATGGCTACACCTTC.

The rearrangement joins TRBV19 to TRBJ1-2; perhaps TRBD1 as D (6 bases). The CDR3 is 11 residues long. V lost 6 bases and J 6 bases, leaving 8 bases between the germline ends. The germline CDR1 and CDR2 sequences are LNHDA and SQIVND (reference sequence). This CDR3 is CASRGTHGYTF. The CDR3 region has the DNA TGTGCCAGTAGAGGGACACATGGCTACACCTTC. The full variable domain, with the rest looked up from reference TRBV19 and TRBJ1-2, is DGGITQSPKYLFRKEGQNVTLSCEQNLNHDAMYWYRQDPGQGLRLIYYSQIVNDFQKGDIAEGYSVSREKKESFPLTVTSAQKNPTAFYLCASRGTHGYTFGSGTRLTVV.

V usage is TRBV3-1 (or the pseudogene TRBV3-2) and J usage is TRBJ2-7; 9 bases line up with TRBD1. Germline V gene lookup returns CDR1 LGHDT and CDR2 YNNKEL (reference sequence). J gave up 0 bases and V 1 base, and 13 bases lay outside the gene matches. The CDR3 sequence is 19 residues long. The CDR3 coding sequence is TGTGCCAGCAGCCAAGGGGGGCCCGACAGGGGGGGAGTCTCCTACGAGCAGTACTTC. The encoded protein is CASSQGGPDRGGVSYEQYF.

The J gene is TRBJ2-7, the V gene TRBV5-4, with D possibly TRBD1 on 6 matching bases. Germline V gives CDR1 SGHNT, CDR2 YYREEE (reference sequence). The V end was cut by 4 bases, the J end by 5 bases, with 10 bases between. The CDR3 loop spans 12 amino acids. CDR3 DNA: TGTGCCAGCAGCAACAGGGTTAACGAGCAGTACTTC. It specifies CASSNRVNEQYF.

The genes are TRBV6-5 and TRBJ2-3, with D tentatively TRBD1 (6 bases). The CDR3 is made up of 15 amino acids. With 0 bases removed from V and 6 bases from J, the gap between germline ends came to 13 bases. In germline, CDR1 is MNHEY, CDR2 SVGAGI. The CDR3 bases are TGTGCCAGCAGTTACTCGATGGGACAAGGGGATACGCAGTATTTT. Amino acid sequence: CASSYSMGQGDTQYF.

Only one count was recorded for this clone. The chain couples TRBV4-3 to TRBJ1-5; D gene ambiguous. Germline assignment: CDR1 LGHNA and CDR2 YSLEER. V was clipped by 0 bases and J by 2 bases, with 11 bases between them. There are 16 residues in the CDR3. The CDR3 protein is CASSQDRGLGNQPQHF. CDR3 coding DNA: TGCGCCAGCAGCCAAGATAGAGGGTTAGGCAATCAGCCCCAGCATTTT.

The chain joins TRBV11-3 to TRBJ1-1; D possibly corresponds to TRBD1 (6 bases). The germline V and J ends were trimmed by 2 bases and 8 bases, with 12 bases remaining between them. Germline V lookup: CDR1 SGHNT, CDR2 YENEEA. The CDR3 consists of 13 residues. CDR3 loop: CASSLKAQGEAFF. CDR3 DNA sequence: TGTGCCAGCAGCTTAAAGGCTCAGGGGGAAGCTTTCTTT.

The V and J genes are TRBV28 and TRBJ2-7, with unresolved D. V lost 11 bases and J 3 bases, leaving 11 bases between the germline ends. The CDR3 length is 11 residues. Germline CDR1 and CDR2: MDHEN and SYDVKM. The CDR3 region has the DNA TGTGCCTACGGCTCATTCTACGAGCAGTACTTC. The encoded protein is CAYGSFYEQYF.

This chain uses TRBV6-5 with TRBJ2-7; D possibly corresponds to TRBD2 (6 bases). The CDR3 totals 14 residues. The V end was cut by 4 bases, the J end by 6 bases, with 16 bases between. In germline, CDR1 is MNHEY, CDR2 SVGAGI. The CDR3 DNA is TGTGCCAGCAGTTTAACGGCGGGGTCAACCGAGCAGTACTTC. This translates into CASSLTAGSTEQYF.

The rearrangement links TRBV4-1 to TRBJ1-6; TRBD1 matches 7 bases. The V gene's germline CDR1 is MGHRA and CDR2 YSYEKL. The ends lost 4 bases at V and 7 bases at J; junction bases unmatched: 4. The CDR3 has 14 residues. The CDR3 here is CASSPGQINSPLHF. Here the CDR3 DNA reads TGCGCCAGCAGCCCGGGACAGATAAATTCACCCCTCCACTTT.

The rearrangement joins TRBV19 to TRBJ2-2; 11 nucleotides align to TRBD1. V trimming: 6 bases; J trimming: 6 bases; junction bases outside the gene matches: 3. CDR1 and CDR2 (germline): LNHDA, SQIVND (reference sequence). This CDR3 is 14 amino acids long. The DNA for the CDR3 is TGTGCCAGTAGGGGGACAGGGGGTTCCGGGGAGCTGTTTTTT. Its translation is CASRGTGGSGELFF.

The rearrangement links TRBV19 to TRBJ1-5, with unresolved D. Germline loops: CDR1 LNHDA, CDR2 SQIVND (reference sequence). This CDR3 spans 14 amino acids. V was trimmed by 7 bases and J by 3 bases, leaving 13 bases between them. The CDR3 nucleotides read TGTGCCAGTATAGGTTCTTCCATCAATCAGCCCCAGCATTTT. Translated: CASIGSSINQPQHF.

The rearrangement joins TRBV6-5 to TRBJ2-6; possible D gene TRBD1, 5 bases. Trimming took 0 bases from V and 0 from J, leaving 6 bases between them. This CDR3 is 16 amino acids long. Germline-derived CDR1 and CDR2 are MNHEY and SVGAGI. This CDR3 is CASSYSGLSGANVLTF. The CDR3 region has the DNA TGTGCCAGCAGTTACTCGGGGCTCTCTGGGGCCAACGTCCTGACTTTC.

This chain uses TRBV30 with TRBJ1-6; tentative D call: TRBD1 (5 bases). The CDR3 length is 15 residues. Per germline, CDR1 GTSNPN and CDR2 SVGIG (reference sequence). Deletions cut 3 bases from V and 3 bases from J, with 12 bases between. CDR3 amino acids: CAWRTEGSYNSPLHF. The CDR3 bases are TGTGCCTGGAGGACGGAGGGGAGCTATAATTCACCCCTCCACTTT.

The V call is TRBV29-1, the J call TRBJ1-1; no clear D. V gave up 1 base and J gave up 4 bases, with 19 bases separating them. Per the germline V gene, CDR1 is SQVTM and CDR2 is ANQGSEA. This CDR3 has 16 residues. CDR3 protein: CSVEGVEGKLRTEAFF. The CDR3 DNA reads as TGCAGCGTTGAAGGTGTGGAAGGAAAACTACGCACTGAAGCTTTCTTT.

The chain links TRBV3-1 (or the pseudogene TRBV3-2) to TRBJ1-6; D unclear. This CDR3 spans 15 amino acids. The germline V gene encodes CDR1 LGHDT and CDR2 YNNKEL (reference sequence). Trimming shortened V by 1 base and J by 3 bases, and 7 bases separated the two germline ends. CDR3 sequence (DNA): TGTGCCAGCAGCCAAGTCGGCCGCTATAATTCACCCCTCCACTTT. Translated, it gives CASSQVGRYNSPLHF.

The chain recombines TRBV5-1 with TRBJ1-1, with no clear D. The CDR3 sequence is 14 residues long. Germline V gene lookup returns CDR1 SGHRS and CDR2 YFSETQ. V was cut by 2 bases and J by 0 bases, with 8 bases left in between. CDR3 protein: CASSFDEVNTEAFF. The DNA for the CDR3 is TGCGCCAGCAGCTTCGATGAAGTGAACACTGAAGCTTTCTTT. The full variable domain, with the rest looked up from reference TRBV5-1 and TRBJ1-1, is KAGVTQTPRYLIKTRGQQVTLSCSPISGHRSVSWYQQTPGQGLQFLFEYFSETQRNKGNFPGRFSGRQFSNSRSEMNVSTLELGDSALYLCASSFDEVNTEAFFGQGTRLTVV.

The chain recombines TRBV29-1 with TRBJ2-1; TRBD1 aligns across 9 bases. J gave up 6 bases and V 6 bases, and 9 bases lay outside the gene matches. This CDR3 has 14 amino acids. CDR1 and CDR2 from the germline V gene are SQVTM and ANQGSEA. The CDR3 sequence is CSVQQGAESNEQFF. DNA of the CDR3: TGCAGCGTCCAACAGGGGGCTGAGAGCAATGAGCAGTTCTTC.

The V gene is TRBV2, the J gene TRBJ1-5, with D maybe TRBD1 (5 bases). Looked up from germline, CDR1 is SNHLY and CDR2 is FYNNEI. Trimming removed 1 base from V and 7 bases from J, with 8 bases in between. CDR3 length: 13 residues. CDR3 amino acids: CASSEEGRQPQHF. The DNA for the CDR3 is TGTGCCAGCAGTGAAGAGGGACGGCAGCCCCAGCATTTT.

V usage is TRBV19 and J usage is TRBJ1-5, with no clear D. The germline V and J ends were trimmed by 5 bases and 7 bases, with 9 bases remaining between them. Per the germline V gene, CDR1 is LNHDA and CDR2 is SQIVND (reference sequence). CDR3 size: 12 residues. DNA for the CDR3: TGTGCCAGTAGTGCCCGGTGGCAGCCCCAGCATTTT. This sequence encodes CASSARWQPQHF.

This clone has only one observation. The CDR3 DNA follows: TGCGCCAGCAGCCAAGTCGCGGGACTAGCGGGGGGCCCCAAGTACAATGAGCAGTTCTTC. This codes for CASSQVAGLAGGPKYNEQFF. V usage is TRBV4-3 and J usage is TRBJ2-1; 15 nucleotides agree with TRBD2. J lost 4 bases, V lost 1 base, and 11 bases had no gene match. Looked up from germline, CDR1 is LGHNA and CDR2 is YSLEER. This CDR3 has 20 residues.

The genes are TRBV9 and TRBJ1-5; unclear D gene. The germline V and J ends were trimmed by 2 bases and 6 bases, with 9 bases remaining between them. Germline V gives CDR1 SGDLS, CDR2 YYNGEE. The CDR3 is 13 residues long. CDR3 residues: CASSVEVGQPQHF. As DNA, the CDR3 is TGTGCCAGCAGCGTTGAAGTTGGTCAGCCCCAGCATTTT.

This CDR3 reads CASSLDQTTKGYTF. The CDR3 nucleotides are TGTGCCAGCAGCTTAGATCAAACCACCAAAGGCTACACCTTC. The gene calls are TRBV7-8 and TRBJ1-2; D gene ambiguous. Per germline, CDR1 SGHVS and CDR2 FQNEAQ. V shed 1 base and J shed 8 bases, with 14 bases lying between them. The CDR3 extends over 14 amino acids.